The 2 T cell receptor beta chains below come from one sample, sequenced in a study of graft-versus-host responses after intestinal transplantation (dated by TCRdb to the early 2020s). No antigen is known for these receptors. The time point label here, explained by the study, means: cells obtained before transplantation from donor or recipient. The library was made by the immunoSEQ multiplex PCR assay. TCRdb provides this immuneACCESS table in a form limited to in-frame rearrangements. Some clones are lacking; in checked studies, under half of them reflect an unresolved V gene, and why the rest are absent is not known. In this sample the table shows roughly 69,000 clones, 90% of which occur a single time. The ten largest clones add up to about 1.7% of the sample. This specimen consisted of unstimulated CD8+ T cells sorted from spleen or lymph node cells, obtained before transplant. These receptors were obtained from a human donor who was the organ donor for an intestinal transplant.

CDR3 sequence reads: CASSQDAAGQYNSPLHF. DNA for the CDR3: TGCGCCAGCAGCCAAGACGCGGCGGGACAGTATAATTCACCCCTCCACTTT. This chain connects TRBV4-1 to TRBJ1-6, with TRBD1 identical over 7 bases. The CDR3 extends over 17 amino acids. Losses at the gene ends were 0 bases for V and 4 bases for J; bases not matched to a gene: 6. Germline loops: CDR1 MGHRA, CDR2 YSYEKL.

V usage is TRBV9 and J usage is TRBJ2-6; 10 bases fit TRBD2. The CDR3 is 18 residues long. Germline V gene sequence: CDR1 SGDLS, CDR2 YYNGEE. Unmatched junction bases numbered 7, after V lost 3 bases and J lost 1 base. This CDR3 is CASSGSLAGLSGANVLTF. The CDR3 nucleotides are TGTGCCAGCAGCGGATCACTAGCGGGGCTTTCTGGGGCCAACGTCCTGACTTTC.